The sequence of this TCR beta chain was determined in a study of cytomegalovirus exposure and HLA in healthy donors. Study conclusions and caveats: When the data were analyzed later, several of the most significant clusters appeared to be linked to common viral pathogens. A later analysis found TCR association rates differed by HLA locus, highest for DRB1 and lowest for HLA-C. It was reported in a later analysis that an Asian-associated ancestry cluster showed fewer N-insertions than the roughly 710-donor mean.

A multiplex PCR was run with 60 Vbeta primers and 13 Jbeta primers. Here immunoSEQ multiplex PCR was the method, and the copy in TCRdb shows in-frame clones only, minus some. The sample holds about 200,000 clones; approximately 79% are singletons and the top ten take 1.5% to 2%. CDR1 MNHNS and CDR2 SASEGT come from the germline V gene. The CDR3 loop spans 13 amino acids. V lost 4 bases, J lost 5 bases, and 11 bases lay in between. This clone was seen a few times. Its antigen is unidentified. This clonotype was sampled from a middle-aged man in good health and CMV-seronegative. This chain joins TRBV6-1 and TRBJ1-2; D may be TRBD1 (5 bases). Specimen: PBMCs. CDR3: CASSGSGLYGYTF. In DNA form, the CDR3 reads TGTGCCAGCAGTGGATCAGGGTTATATGGCTACACCTTC.